Presented here are 22 T cell receptor beta chains from one specimen sequenced in a study of CD8 T cells in Susac syndrome. The RNA input was roughly 0.45 to 1 ug, and it was reverse transcribed with random hexamers. TCRdb re-derived calls from the immunoSEQ multiplex PCR reads in MiXCR, one entry per CDR3 protein. Here the sample spans tens of thousands of distinct CDR3 sequences, roughly nine tenths being singletons. The source material was CD8+ T cells from PBMCs. The receptors were sampled from a human donor with multiple sclerosis.

This chain links TRBV18 with TRBJ1-1; perhaps TRBD1 as D (6 bases). V was cut by 4 bases and J by 5 bases, with 14 bases left in between. Per germline, CDR1 KGHSH and CDR2 LQKENI. This CDR3 is built from 14 residues. CDR3 region: CASSQRGVGTEAFF. The CDR3 DNA reads TGTGCCAGCTCACAAAGGGGGGTCGGGACTGAAGCTTTCTTT.

The rearrangement joins TRBV7-6 to TRBJ1-2, with TRBD1 as a possible D gene (6 bases). The CDR3 totals 11 residues. Germline V gene lookup returns CDR1 SGHVS and CDR2 FNYEAQ. V lost 6 bases and J 9 bases, leaving 11 bases between the germline ends. The CDR3 bases are TGTGCCAGCAGAAACGGACAGCGCTACACCTTC. It is translated as CASRNGQRYTF. The variable domain in full, with the rest retrieved from reference TRBV7-6 and TRBJ1-2, is GAGVSQSPRYKVTKRGQDVALRCDPISGHVSLYWYRQALGQGPEFLTYFNYEAQQDKSGLPNDRFSAERPEGSISTLTIQRTEQRDSAMYRCASRNGQRYTFGSGTRLTVV.

The V and J genes are TRBV6-1 and TRBJ2-7; 8 bases match TRBD1. V was clipped by 6 bases and J by 5 bases; unmatched bases: 9. CDR1 and CDR2 (germline): MNHNS, SASEGT. The CDR3 contains 14 residues. The CDR3 DNA follows: TGTGCCAGCAGGGTACAGGGGGTTGGCCACGAGCAGTACTTC. It codes for CASRVQGVGHEQYF.

This rearrangement joins TRBV7-3 to TRBJ2-7; 7 bases line up with TRBD1. Trimming cost V 4 bases and J 2 bases; bases outside gene matches: 11. Germline-derived CDR1 and CDR2 are SGHTA and FQGTGA. This CDR3 has 16 residues. The CDR3: CASSSGQSLDPYEQYF. The CDR3 region has the DNA TGTGCCAGCAGCTCGGGACAGAGCCTAGACCCCTACGAGCAGTACTTC. The full variable domain, in which reference TRBV7-3 and TRBJ2-7 provide the parts outside the CDR3, is GAGVSQTPSNKVTEKGKYVELRCDPISGHTALYWYRQSLGQGPEFLIYFQGTGAADDSGLPNDRFFAVRPEGSVSTLKIQRTERGDSAVYLCASSSGQSLDPYEQYFGPGTRLTVT.

The rearrangement uses TRBV4-1 and TRBJ2-1; 9 bases line up with TRBD2. The CDR3 extends over 17 amino acids. Germline V gene sequence: CDR1 MGHRA, CDR2 YSYEKL. V shed 1 base, J shed 7 bases, and the junction held 11 bases outside the gene matches. The chain's CDR3 is CASSQVASGKFLNEQFF. The CDR3 nucleotides read TGCGCCAGCAGCCAAGTCGCTAGCGGGAAGTTTTTGAATGAGCAGTTCTTC.

This chain links TRBV9 with TRBJ1-2; D is unclear. V was cut by 0 bases and J by 2 bases, with 8 bases left in between. In germline, CDR1 is SGDLS, CDR2 YYNGEE. The CDR3 is made up of 14 amino acids. The CDR3 coding sequence is TGTGCCAGCAGCGTAGGGGGAGAAAACTATGGCTACACCTTC. It codes for CASSVGGENYGYTF.

The V call is TRBV4-1, the J call TRBJ2-3; 10 bases match TRBD2. The CDR3 extends over 21 amino acids. V shed 3 bases and J 6 bases; nucleotides not matched to a gene: 24. Per the germline V gene, CDR1 is MGHRA and CDR2 is YSYEKL. CDR3 sequence: CASSQGVGAFLTSGKGDTQYF. CDR3 nucleotides: TGCGCCAGCAGCCAGGGAGTAGGGGCCTTTCTTACTAGCGGGAAAGGGGATACGCAGTATTTT.

The chain recombines TRBV5-1 with TRBJ2-2, with D possibly TRBD2 on 5 matching bases. The CDR3 extends over 16 amino acids. Deletions cut 7 bases from V and 6 bases from J, with 22 bases between. The germline V gene has CDR1 SGHRS and CDR2 YFSETQ. The CDR3 loop reads CASRSGPNGGAGELFF. CDR3 in DNA: TGCGCCAGCCGCTCCGGGCCAAACGGAGGCGCCGGGGAGCTGTTTTTT.

The CDR3 coding sequence is TGTGCCAGCAGATATGGGTTGGCTGAAGCTTTCTTT. Protein sequence: CASRYGLAEAFF. This chain connects TRBV7-9 to TRBJ1-1; unclear D gene. Germline V CDR1 and CDR2: SEHNR, FQNEAQ (reference sequence). V was cut by 6 bases and J by 6 bases, with 11 bases left in between. The CDR3 has 12 amino acids.

The chain links TRBV7-7 to TRBJ2-1; 9 bases map to TRBD2. CDR3 length: 15 amino acids. Germline V gene sequence: CDR1 SSHAT, CDR2 FNYEAQ (reference sequence). V trimming: 2 bases; J trimming: 4 bases; junction bases outside the gene matches: 3. In DNA, the CDR3 is TGTGCCAGCAGCTTAAGTCTAGCGGGATACAATGAGCAGTTCTTC. It encodes CASSLSLAGYNEQFF. Using reference TRBV7-7 and TRBJ2-1 for the parts outside the CDR3, the full variable domain is GAGVSQSPRYKVTKRGQDVTLRCDPISSHATLYWYQQALGQGPEFLTYFNYEAQPDKSGLPSDRFSAERPEGSISTLTIQRTEQRDSAMYRCASSLSLAGYNEQFFGPGTRLTVL.

The V gene is TRBV5-1, the J gene TRBJ2-1; 8 bases are a match to TRBD2. The CDR3 is made up of 16 amino acids. Germline CDR1 SGHRS, CDR2 YFSETQ. Trimming cost V 3 bases and J 5 bases; bases outside gene matches: 10. The CDR3 loop reads CASSYSPGGLDNEQFF. The CDR3 bases are TGCGCCAGCAGCTATTCACCGGGGGGGCTGGACAATGAGCAGTTCTTC.

The chain links TRBV9 to TRBJ2-7, with a tentative D call TRBD1 (5 bases). CDR3 length equals 14 residues. Per germline, CDR1 SGDLS and CDR2 YYNGEE. V was clipped by 0 bases and J by 3 bases, with 10 bases between them. This chain's CDR3 is CASSVGQSDYEQYF. CDR3 in DNA: TGTGCCAGCAGCGTAGGACAGAGCGACTACGAGCAGTACTTC. Using reference TRBV9 and TRBJ2-7 for the parts outside the CDR3, the full variable domain is DSGVTQTPKHLITATGQRVTLRCSPRSGDLSVYWYQQSLDQGLQFLIQYYNGEERAKGNILERFSAQQFPDLHSELNLSSLELGDSALYFCASSVGQSDYEQYFGPGTRLTVT.

The V and J genes are TRBV7-6 and TRBJ2-5; D remains unclear. The CDR3 extends over 14 amino acids. Germline loops: CDR1 SGHVS, CDR2 FNYEAQ. Trimming pared 1 base from V and 1 base from J, leaving 7 bases between. This CDR3 reads CASSLDETQETQYF. The CDR3 nucleotides are TGTGCCAGCAGCTTAGATGAAACCCAAGAGACCCAGTACTTC.

CDR3 amino acids: CASSLGQGALDEQFF. The CDR3 DNA sequence: TGTGCCAGCAGCTTAGGACAGGGGGCGCTTGATGAGCAGTTCTTC. This chain joins TRBV7-3 and TRBJ2-1, with 11 bases that match TRBD1. Germline V gene data show CDR1 as SGHTA and CDR2 as FQGTGA. Trimming took 2 bases from V and 8 from J; bases not matched to a gene: 5. CDR3 length: 15 amino acids.

The chain employs TRBV30 and TRBJ1-2; TRBD1 aligns across 9 bases. Per germline, CDR1 GTSNPN and CDR2 SVGIG (reference sequence). J was trimmed by 4 bases and V by 2 bases; bases with no gene match: 2. The CDR3 runs to 13 residues. CDR3 region: CAWSLTGGYGYTF. For the CDR3, the DNA is TGTGCCTGGAGTTTGACAGGGGGCTATGGCTACACCTTC.

The chain recombines TRBV20-1 with TRBJ2-7; the D gene could be TRBD1 or TRBD2 (5 bases each). This CDR3 region has 17 residues. Trimming stripped 1 base from V and 0 bases from J, with 19 bases between. The germline V gene encodes CDR1 DFQATT and CDR2 SNEGSKA (reference sequence). The chain's CDR3 is CSARGIIRDLGSYEQYF. CDR3 nucleotide sequence: TGCAGTGCTAGAGGTATAATCCGGGACCTAGGCTCCTACGAGCAGTACTTC.

CDR3 protein: CASSSLHTSRNQPQHF. The CDR3, as DNA: TGTGCCAGTAGTTCCTTACACACCTCTCGCAATCAGCCCCAGCATTTT. V and J are TRBV19 and TRBJ1-5, with D uncertain. Germline V gives CDR1 LNHDA, CDR2 SQIVND (reference sequence). CDR3 size: 16 residues. The V end lost 5 bases, the J end lost 2 bases, and 16 bases lay between the germline ends.

This clonotype was counted once. The genes are TRBV5-1 and TRBJ2-3; D not certain. The CDR3 has 15 residues. CDR1 and CDR2 from the germline V gene are SGHRS and YFSETQ. Trimming removed 0 bases at V and 9 bases at J, with 17 bases between. This chain's CDR3 is CASSLGQGPGPTQYF. CDR3 bases: TGCGCCAGCAGCTTGGGGCAAGGTCCGGGCCCGACGCAGTATTTT.

In this sample, this clonotype turned up once. In this CDR3 the conserved last residue, phenylalanine or tryptophan, is missing, so a read error is likely. Because the CDR3's place on the DNA is in doubt, the DNA is left out and the CDR3 is given as listed by TCRdb. The chain employs TRBV30 and TRBJ2-7; no DNA check was done on the table's D call, TRBD2. CDR1 is GTSNPN, CDR2 SVGIG, per germline (reference sequence). The CDR3 length is 13 residues, termini included. The CDR3 protein is CAWSVVGPTEQCC.

In its sample, this clonotype was seen a few times. The CDR3 DNA is TGCGCCAGCAGCCAGGGAACAGGGACCTACGAGCAGTACTTC. Amino acids: CASSQGTGTYEQYF. The chain joins TRBV4-1 to TRBJ2-7; D might be TRBD1 (6 bases). The ends were cut back, 3 bases at V and 2 bases at J, with 11 bases in the middle. Germline values: CDR1 MGHRA, CDR2 YSYEKL. The CDR3 has 14 amino acids.

This rearrangement joins TRBV20-1 to TRBJ2-7; a weak D match, TRBD2 (6 bases). Germline assignment: CDR1 DFQATT and CDR2 SNEGSKA (reference sequence). There are 14 residues in the CDR3. Trimming left V 4 bases short and J 4 bases short, with 17 bases between. The CDR3 sequence is CSAIRPGGNYEQYF. The CDR3, as DNA: TGCAGTGCTATTCGGCCCGGGGGAAATTACGAGCAGTACTTC.

The rearrangement uses TRBV2 and TRBJ2-1; D is perhaps TRBD2 (6 bases). Trimming left V 6 bases short and J 0 bases short, with 18 bases between. CDR1 SNHLY and CDR2 FYNNEI come from the germline V gene. There are 17 residues in the CDR3. The CDR3 DNA reads TGTGCCAGCAGCGGGACCCCCGGGAGACCCTCCTACAATGAGCAGTTCTTC. It is translated as CASSGTPGRPSYNEQFF. Full variable domain (rest looked up from reference TRBV2 and TRBJ2-1): EPEVTQTPSHQVTQMGQEVILRCVPISNHLYFYWYRQILGQKVEFLVSFYNNEISEKSEIFDDQFSVERPDGSNFTLKIRSTKLEDSAMYFCASSGTPGRPSYNEQFFGPGTRLTVL.